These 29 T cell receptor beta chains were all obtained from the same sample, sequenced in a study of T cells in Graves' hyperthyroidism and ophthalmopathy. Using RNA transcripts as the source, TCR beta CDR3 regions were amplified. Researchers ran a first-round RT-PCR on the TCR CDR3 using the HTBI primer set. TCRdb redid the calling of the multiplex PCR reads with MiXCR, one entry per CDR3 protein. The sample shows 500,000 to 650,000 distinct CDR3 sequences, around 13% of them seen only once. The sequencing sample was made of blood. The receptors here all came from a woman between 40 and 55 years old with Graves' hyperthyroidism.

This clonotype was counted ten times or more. The CDR3 loop is CASSLTGFEGGELFF. The DNA of the CDR3 is TGTGCCAGCAGTCTTACAGGGTTTGAGGGCGGGGAGCTGTTTTTT. The V and J genes are TRBV2 and TRBJ2-2, with D possibly TRBD1 on 6 matching bases. Germline V gives CDR1 SNHLY, CDR2 FYNNEI. Trimming took 5 bases from V and 7 from J, leaving 17 bases between them. CDR3 length: 15 amino acids.

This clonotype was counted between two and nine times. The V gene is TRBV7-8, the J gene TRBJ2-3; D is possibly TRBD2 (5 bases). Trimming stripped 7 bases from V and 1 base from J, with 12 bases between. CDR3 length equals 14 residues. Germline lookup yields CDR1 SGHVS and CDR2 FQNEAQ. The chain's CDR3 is CASTPLRGTDTQYF. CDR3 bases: TGTGCCAGCACCCCCCTGAGGGGCACAGATACGCAGTATTTT.

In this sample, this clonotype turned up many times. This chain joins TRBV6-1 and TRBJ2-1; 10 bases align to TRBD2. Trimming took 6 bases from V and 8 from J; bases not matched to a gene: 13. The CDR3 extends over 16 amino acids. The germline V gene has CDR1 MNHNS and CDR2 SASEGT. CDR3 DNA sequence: TGTGCCAGCAGGCGGACTAGCGGTCAAACCGCGGATGAGCAGTTCTTC. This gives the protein CASRRTSGQTADEQFF.

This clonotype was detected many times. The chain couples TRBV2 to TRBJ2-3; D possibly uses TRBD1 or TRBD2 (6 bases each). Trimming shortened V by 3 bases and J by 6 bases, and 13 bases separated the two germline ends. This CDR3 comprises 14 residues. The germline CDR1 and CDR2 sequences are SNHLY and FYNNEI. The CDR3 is CASSDRGQGDTQYF. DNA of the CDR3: TGTGCCAGCAGTGATCGGGGGCAAGGTGATACGCAGTATTTT.

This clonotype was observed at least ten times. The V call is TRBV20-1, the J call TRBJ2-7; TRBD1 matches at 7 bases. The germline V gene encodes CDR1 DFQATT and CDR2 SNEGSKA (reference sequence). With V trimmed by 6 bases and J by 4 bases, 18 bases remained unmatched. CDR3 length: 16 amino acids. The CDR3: CSAINSLTGNGYEQYF. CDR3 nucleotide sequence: TGCAGTGCGATTAATTCTTTGACAGGGAATGGGTACGAGCAGTACTTC.

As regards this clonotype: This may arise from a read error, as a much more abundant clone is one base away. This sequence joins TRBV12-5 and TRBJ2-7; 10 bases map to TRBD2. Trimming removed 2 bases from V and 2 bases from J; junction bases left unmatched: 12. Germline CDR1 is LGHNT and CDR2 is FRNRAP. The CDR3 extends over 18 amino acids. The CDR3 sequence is CASGLLTLELAGPYEQYF. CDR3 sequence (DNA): TGTGCTAGTGGTTTGCTCACCCTGGAACTAGCGGGGCCCTACGAGCAGTACTTC.

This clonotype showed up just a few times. The CDR3 region has the DNA TGTGCCAGCAGCGTACGGGATTTGGAGTTCTTC. Translating gives CASSVRDLEFF. The J gene is TRBJ2-1, the V gene TRBV12-3 or TRBV12-4; possible D gene TRBD2, 5 bases. V lost 6 bases and J 14 bases, leaving 14 bases between the germline ends. The length of the CDR3 is 11 residues.

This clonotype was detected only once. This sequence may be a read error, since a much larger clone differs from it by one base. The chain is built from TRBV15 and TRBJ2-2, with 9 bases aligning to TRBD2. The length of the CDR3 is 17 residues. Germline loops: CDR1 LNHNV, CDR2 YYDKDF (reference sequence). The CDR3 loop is CATSRAGASGNTGELVF. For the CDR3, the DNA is TGTGCCACCAGCAGAGCAGGTGCTAGCGGGAACACCGGGGAGCTGGTTTTT.

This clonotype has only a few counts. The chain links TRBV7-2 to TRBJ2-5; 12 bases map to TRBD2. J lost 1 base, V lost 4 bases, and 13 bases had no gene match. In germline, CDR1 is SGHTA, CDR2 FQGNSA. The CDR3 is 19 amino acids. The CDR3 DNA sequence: TGTGCCAGCAGCTCCAAAAGATCGGGACTAGCGGGTTTCCAAGAGACCCAGTACTTC. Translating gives CASSSKRSGLAGFQETQYF.

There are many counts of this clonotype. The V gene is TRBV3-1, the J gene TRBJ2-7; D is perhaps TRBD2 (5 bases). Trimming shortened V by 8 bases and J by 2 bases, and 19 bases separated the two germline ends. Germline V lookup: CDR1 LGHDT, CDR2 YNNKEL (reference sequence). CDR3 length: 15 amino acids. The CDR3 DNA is TGTGCCAGCCGCCCTGAAGGCGGACTGACCTACGAGCAGTACTTC. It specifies CASRPEGGLTYEQYF.

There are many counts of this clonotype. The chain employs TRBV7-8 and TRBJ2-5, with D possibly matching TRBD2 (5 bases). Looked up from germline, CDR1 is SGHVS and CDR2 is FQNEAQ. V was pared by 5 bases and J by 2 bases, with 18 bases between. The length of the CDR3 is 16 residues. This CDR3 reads CASSPEETGGQETQYF. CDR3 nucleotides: TGTGCCAGCAGCCCCGAGGAAACGGGCGGGCAAGAGACCCAGTACTTC. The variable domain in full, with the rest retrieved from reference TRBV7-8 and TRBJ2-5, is GAGVSQSPRYKVAKRGQDVALRCDPISGHVSLFWYQQALGQGPEFLTYFQNEAQLDKSGLPSDRFFAERPEGSVSTLKIQRTQQEDSAVYLCASSPEETGGQETQYFGPGTRLLVL.

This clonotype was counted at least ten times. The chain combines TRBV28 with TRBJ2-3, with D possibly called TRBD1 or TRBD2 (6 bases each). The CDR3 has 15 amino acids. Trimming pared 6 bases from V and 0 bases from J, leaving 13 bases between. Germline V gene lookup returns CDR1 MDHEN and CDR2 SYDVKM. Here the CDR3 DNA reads TGTGCCAGCAGACCCACAGGGACTAGCACAGATACGCAGTATTTT. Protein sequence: CASRPTGTSTDTQYF.

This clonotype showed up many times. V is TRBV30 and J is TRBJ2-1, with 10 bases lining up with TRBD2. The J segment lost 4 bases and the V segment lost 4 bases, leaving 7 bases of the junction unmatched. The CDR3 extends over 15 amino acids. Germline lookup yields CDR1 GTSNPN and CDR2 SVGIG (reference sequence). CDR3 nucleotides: TGTGCCTGGACTAGCGGGAGACAAGGGTACAATGAGCAGTTCTTC. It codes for CAWTSGRQGYNEQFF.

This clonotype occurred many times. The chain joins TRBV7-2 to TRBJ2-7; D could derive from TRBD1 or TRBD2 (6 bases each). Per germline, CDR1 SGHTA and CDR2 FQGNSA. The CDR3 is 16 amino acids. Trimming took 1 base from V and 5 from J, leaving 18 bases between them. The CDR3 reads CASSLEAWGALNEQYF. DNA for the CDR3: TGTGCCAGCAGCTTAGAGGCGTGGGGGGCGCTTAACGAGCAGTACTTC.

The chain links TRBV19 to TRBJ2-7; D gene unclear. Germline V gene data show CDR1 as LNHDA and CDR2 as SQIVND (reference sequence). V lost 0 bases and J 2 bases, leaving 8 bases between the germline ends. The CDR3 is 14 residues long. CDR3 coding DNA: TGTGCCAGTAGTATAGATAGCTACACCTACGAGCAGTACTTC. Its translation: CASSIDSYTYEQYF.

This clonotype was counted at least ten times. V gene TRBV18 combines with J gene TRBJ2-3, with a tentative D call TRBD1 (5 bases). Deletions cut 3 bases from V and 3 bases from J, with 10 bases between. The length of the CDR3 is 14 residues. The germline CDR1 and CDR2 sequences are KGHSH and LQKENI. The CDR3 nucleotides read TGTGCCAGCTCACCGCGACAGAATACAGATACGCAGTATTTT. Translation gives CASSPRQNTDTQYF.

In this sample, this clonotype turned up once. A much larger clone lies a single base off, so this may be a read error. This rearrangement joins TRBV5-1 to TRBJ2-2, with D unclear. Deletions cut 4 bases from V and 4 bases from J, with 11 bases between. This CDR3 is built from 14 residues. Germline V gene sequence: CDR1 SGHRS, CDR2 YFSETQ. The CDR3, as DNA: TGCGCCAGCAGCCGCGCTATCGGCACCGGGGAGCTGTTTTTT. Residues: CASSRAIGTGELFF.

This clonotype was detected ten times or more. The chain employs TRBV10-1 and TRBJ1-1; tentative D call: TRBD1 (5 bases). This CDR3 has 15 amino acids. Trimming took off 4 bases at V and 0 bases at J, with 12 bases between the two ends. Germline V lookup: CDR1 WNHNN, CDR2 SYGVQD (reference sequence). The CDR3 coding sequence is TGCGCCAGCAGTGGGAAAGGACATTTGAACACTGAAGCTTTCTTT. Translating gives CASSGKGHLNTEAFF.

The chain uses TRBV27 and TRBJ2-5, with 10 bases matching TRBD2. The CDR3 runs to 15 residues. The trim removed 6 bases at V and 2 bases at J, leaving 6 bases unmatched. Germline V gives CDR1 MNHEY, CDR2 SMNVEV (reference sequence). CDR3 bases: TGTGCCAGCAGCCCACCGGGACTAGCGCAAGAGACCCAGTACTTC. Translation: CASSPPGLAQETQYF.

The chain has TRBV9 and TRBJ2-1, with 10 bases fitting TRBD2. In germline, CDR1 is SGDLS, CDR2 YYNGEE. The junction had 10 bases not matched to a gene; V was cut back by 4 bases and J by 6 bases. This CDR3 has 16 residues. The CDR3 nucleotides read TGTGCCAGCAGCCCCCAAGCGGGAGGGCCTTCCAATGAGCAGTTCTTC. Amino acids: CASSPQAGGPSNEQFF.

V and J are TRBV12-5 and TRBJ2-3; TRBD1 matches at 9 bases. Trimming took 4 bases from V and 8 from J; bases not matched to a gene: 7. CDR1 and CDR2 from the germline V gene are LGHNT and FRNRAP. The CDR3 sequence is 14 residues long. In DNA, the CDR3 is TGTGCTAGTGGTTCGACGGGACAGGGTCGTACGCAGTATTTT. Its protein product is CASGSTGQGRTQYF.

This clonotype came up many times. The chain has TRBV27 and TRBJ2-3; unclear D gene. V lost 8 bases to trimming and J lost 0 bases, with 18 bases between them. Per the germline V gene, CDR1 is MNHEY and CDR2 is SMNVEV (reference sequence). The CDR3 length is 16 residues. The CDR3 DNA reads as TGTGCCAGCTCCCCCACGTTTGGGGTTAGCACAGATACGCAGTATTTT. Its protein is CASSPTFGVSTDTQYF.

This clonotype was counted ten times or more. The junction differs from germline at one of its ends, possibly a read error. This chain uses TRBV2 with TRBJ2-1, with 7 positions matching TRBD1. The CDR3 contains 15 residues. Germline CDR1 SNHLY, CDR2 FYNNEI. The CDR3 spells CASTERDSSYNEQFF. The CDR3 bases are TGTGCCAGCACTGAACGGGACAGCTCCTACAATGAGCAGTTCTTC.

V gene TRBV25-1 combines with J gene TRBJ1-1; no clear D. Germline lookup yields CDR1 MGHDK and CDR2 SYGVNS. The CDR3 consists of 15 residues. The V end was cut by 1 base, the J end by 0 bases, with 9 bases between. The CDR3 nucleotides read TGTGCCAGCAGTGAATTGGTCGGAATGAACACTGAAGCTTTCTTT. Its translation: CASSELVGMNTEAFF.

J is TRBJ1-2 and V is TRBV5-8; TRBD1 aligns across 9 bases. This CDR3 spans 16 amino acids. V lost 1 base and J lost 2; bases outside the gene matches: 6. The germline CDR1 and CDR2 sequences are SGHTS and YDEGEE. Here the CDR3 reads CASSLTLTGGNYGYTF. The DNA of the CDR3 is TGTGCCAGCAGCTTGACCTTGACAGGGGGAAACTATGGCTACACCTTC.

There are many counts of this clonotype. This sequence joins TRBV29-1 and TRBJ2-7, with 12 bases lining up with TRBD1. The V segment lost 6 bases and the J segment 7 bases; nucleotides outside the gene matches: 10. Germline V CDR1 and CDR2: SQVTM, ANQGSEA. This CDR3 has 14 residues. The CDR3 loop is CSVARDRGQNEQYF. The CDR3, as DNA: TGCAGCGTCGCCCGGGACAGGGGGCAGAATGAGCAGTACTTC.

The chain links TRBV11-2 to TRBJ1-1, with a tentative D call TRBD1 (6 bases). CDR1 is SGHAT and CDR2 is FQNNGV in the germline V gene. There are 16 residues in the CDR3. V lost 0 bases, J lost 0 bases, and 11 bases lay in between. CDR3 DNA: TGTGCCAGCAGCTTAGACGGGACACGGTTGAACACTGAAGCTTTCTTT. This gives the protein CASSLDGTRLNTEAFF.

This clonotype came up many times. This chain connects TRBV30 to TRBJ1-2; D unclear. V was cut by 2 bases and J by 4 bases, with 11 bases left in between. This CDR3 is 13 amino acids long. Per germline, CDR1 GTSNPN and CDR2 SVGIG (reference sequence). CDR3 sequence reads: CAWSKGTTYGYTF. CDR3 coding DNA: TGTGCCTGGAGTAAGGGCACGACCTATGGCTACACCTTC.

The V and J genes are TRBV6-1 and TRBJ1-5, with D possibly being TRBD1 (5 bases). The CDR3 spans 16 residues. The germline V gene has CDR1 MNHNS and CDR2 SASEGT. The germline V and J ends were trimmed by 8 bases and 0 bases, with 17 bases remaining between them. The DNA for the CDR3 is TGTGCCAGCGATTCGGGTCAGGGCTATAGCAATCAGCCCCAGCATTTT. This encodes CASDSGQGYSNQPQHF.